These T cell receptor beta chains were read from a single sample in a study of T cells in Graves' hyperthyroidism and ophthalmopathy. In TCRdb, the multiplex PCR reads were re-called with MiXCR into one record per CDR3 protein. The table includes about 500,000 distinct CDR3 sequences, about 15% detected once. What was sequenced was blood. The receptors stem from a woman aged 25-40 years with Graves' ophthalmopathy. Each CDR3 is given with its conserved first and last residue. Fields, in order: J gene, V gene, D gene, CDR3 length, clone size, CDR3 protein, CDR3 DNA. The D gene is left open where the match is weak. The size entry is marked missing in some rows and otherwise reads once, few, many or a size class.

TRBJ1-4	TRBV3-1	.	15	few	CASSQPLGTNEKLFF	TGTGCCAGCAGCCAACCCTTAGGAACTAATGAAAAACTGTTTTTT
TRBJ1-1	TRBV19	.	18	.	CASSIDRGTERISSGAFF	TGTGCCAGTAGTATAGACCGGGGGACGGAGCGGATCAGTTCTGGAGCTTTCTTT
TRBJ2-1	TRBV7-2	TRBD2	18	.	CAGNLDGLAGGTYNEQFF	TGTGCCGGCAACCTAGACGGACTAGCGGGAGGGACATACAATGAGCAGTTCTTC
TRBJ2-2	TRBV20-1	.	15	many	CSARGVQANTGELFF	TGCAGTGCTAGAGGCGTGCAGGCGAACACCGGGGAGCTGTTTTTT
TRBJ2-5	TRBV9	TRBD1	15	.	CASSITDRVQETQYF	TGTGCCAGCAGCATCACGGACAGGGTCCAAGAGACCCAGTACTTC
TRBJ2-7	TRBV2	TRBD2	15	few	CASSGLAGGPGEQYF	TGTGCCAGCAGCGGACTAGCGGGAGGGCCCGGCGAGCAGTACTTC
TRBJ2-5	TRBV24-1	TRBD1	16	.	CATSDRTGRVEETQYF	TGTGCCACCAGTGATAGGACAGGAAGGGTGGAAGAGACCCAGTACTTC
TRBJ2-7	TRBV2	.	13	few	CASDIGPDYEQYF	TGTGCCAGTGACATCGGCCCGGACTACGAGCAGTACTTC
TRBJ1-4	TRBV7-9	TRBD1	15	many	CASSLLGTENEKLFF	TGTGCCAGCAGCTTATTGGGGACAGAGAATGAAAAACTGTTTTTT
TRBJ2-7	TRBV7-2	.	16	.	CASSFMPRPYSYEQYF	TGTGCCAGCAGCTTCATGCCGAGGCCCTACTCCTACGAGCAGTACTTC
TRBJ2-7	TRBV2	TRBD2	17	many	CASSSFRGGATPYEQYF	TGTGCCAGCAGTTCTTTCCGGGGGGGCGCGACCCCCTACGAGCAGTACTTC
TRBJ2-3	TRBV20-1	.	13	many	CSVGTLSTDTQYF	TGCAGTGTGGGGACACTTAGCACAGATACGCAGTATTTT
TRBJ2-2	TRBV5-6	.	16	few	CASSPTSRMNTGELFF	TGTGCCAGCAGCCCTACATCTAGGATGAACACCGGGGAGCTGTTTTTT
TRBJ2-5	TRBV28	.	14	many	CASSLGANGETQYF	TGTGCCAGCAGTTTAGGGGCCAACGGGGAGACCCAGTACTTC
TRBJ2-7	TRBV6-1	.	15	many	CASSGVDSPTYEQYF	TGTGCCAGCAGTGGCGTTGACAGTCCGACCTACGAGCAGTACTTC
TRBJ2-5	TRBV6-2/TRBV6-3	.	15	few	CASSYMADGAWAQYF	TGTGCCAGCAGTTACATGGCGGACGGAGCCTGGGCCCAGTACTTC
TRBJ2-7	TRBV5-4	TRBD1	14	.	CASSSQGAPYEQYF	TGTGCCAGCAGCTCACAGGGGGCCCCCTACGAGCAGTACTTC
TRBJ2-7	TRBV2	.	13	.	CASSVTDNYEQYF	TGCGCCAGCAGCGTTACAGATAATTACGAGCAGTACTTC
TRBJ2-5	TRBV30	TRBD2	16	.	CAWGQPTSGRWETQYF	TGTGCCTGGGGCCAACCCACTAGCGGGAGGTGGGAGACCCAGTACTTC
TRBJ2-3	TRBV7-2	.	17	.	CASSLAGTPGGTDTQYF	TGTGCCAGCAGCTTAGCGGGGACTCCCGGAGGCACAGATACGCAGTATTTT
TRBJ1-2	TRBV25-1	.	13	few	CASSEGGVYGYTF	TGTGCCAGCAGTGAAGGGGGCGTGTATGGCTACACCTTC
TRBJ2-5	TRBV29-1	.	10	few	CSVAEETQYF	TGCAGCGTTGCTGAAGAGACCCAGTACTTC
TRBJ1-1	TRBV6-1	.	14	many	CASSKARGFAEAFF	TGTGCCAGCAGTAAAGCAAGGGGCTTCGCTGAAGCTTTCTTT
TRBJ2-1	TRBV28	.	13	.	CASSPGSHNEQFF	TGTGCCAGCAGTCCGGGGAGCCACAATGAGCAGTTCTTC
TRBJ1-6	TRBV9	.	15	few	CASSVDSEYNSPLHF	TGTGCCAGCAGCGTAGATTCGGAATATAATTCACCCCTCCACTTT
TRBJ1-2	TRBV28	.	13	many	CASSLLGGGGYTF	TGTGCCAGCAGTTTATTGGGCGGAGGAGGCTACACCTTC
TRBJ2-3	TRBV20-1	.	15	many	CSARDFEGGPYTQYF	TGCAGTGCTAGAGATTTCGAGGGAGGCCCGTATACGCAGTATTTT
TRBJ2-3	TRBV5-1	.	15	many	CASSLSVGSTDTQYF	TGCGCCAGCAGCTTGAGTGTTGGGAGCACAGATACGCAGTATTTT
TRBJ1-6	TRBV7-2	.	14	.	CASNLLAKVSPLHF	TGTGCCAGCAACCTTCTGGCCAAGGTTTCACCCCTCCACTTT
TRBJ2-1	TRBV30	.	12	many	CAWSVQRNEQFF	TGTGCCTGGAGTGTACAAAGGAATGAGCAGTTCTTC
TRBJ1-4	TRBV11-2	.	15	.	CASSSAGFTNEKLFF	TGTGCCAGCAGCTCAGCAGGCTTTACTAATGAAAAACTGTTTTTT
TRBJ1-4	TRBV5-8	TRBD1	14	few	CASKRTGEDEKLFF	TGTGCCAGCAAACGGACAGGGGAGGATGAAAAACTGTTTTTT
TRBJ1-1	TRBV11-2	.	14	.	CASSLVGRGDEAFF	TGTGCCAGCAGCTTAGTAGGGAGGGGAGATGAAGCTTTCTTT
TRBJ2-1	TRBV11-3	.	17	many	CASSLTVFGSSYNEQFF	TGTGCCAGCAGCCTTACGGTTTTTGGGAGCTCCTACAATGAGCAGTTCTTC
TRBJ1-2	TRBV28	.	11	many	CASTDSGGYTF	TGTGCCAGCACCGACAGCGGTGGCTACACCTTC
TRBJ2-7	TRBV4-1	.	15	.	CASRVRDLGRYEQYF	TGCGCCAGCCGCGTAAGGGACTTAGGCCGCTACGAGCAGTACTTC
TRBJ1-2	TRBV30	TRBD1	15	.	CAWSPLYWTGYGYTF	TGTGCCTGGAGTCCTCTCTATTGGACAGGGTATGGCTACACCTTC
TRBJ2-6	TRBV29-1	TRBD1	16	many	CSVEKQGDDGANVLTF	TGCAGCGTTGAGAAACAGGGGGACGATGGGGCCAACGTCCTGACTTTC
TRBJ2-5	TRBV7-2	.	15	many	CASSLEFSGGPPQYF	TGTGCCAGCAGCTTAGAATTTTCGGGCGGACCGCCTCAGTACTTC
TRBJ2-3	TRBV20-1	.	16	many	CSARDAREYGADTQYF	TGCAGTGCTAGAGATGCGAGGGAGTATGGGGCAGATACGCAGTATTTT
TRBJ2-3	TRBV6-5	.	15	many	CASSYSAGDTDTQYF	TGTGCCAGCAGTTACTCAGCGGGTGACACAGATACGCAGTATTTT
TRBJ2-3	TRBV30	.	15	few	CAWSVPEVGTDTQYF	TGTGCCTGGAGTGTGCCGGAGGTGGGCACAGATACGCAGTATTTT
TRBJ2-3	TRBV20-1	.	15	.	CSASFTSGEGYTQYF	TGCAGTGCTAGTTTCACGAGCGGTGAAGGGTATACGCAGTATTTT
TRBJ2-7	TRBV28	.	16	.	CASSSITWGTTYEQYF	TGTGCCAGCAGTTCCATTACTTGGGGTACTACCTACGAGCAGTACTTC
TRBJ2-1	TRBV19	.	16	.	CASSIDHRAGYNEQFF	TGTGCCAGTAGTATAGATCACAGGGCAGGCTACAATGAGCAGTTCTTC
TRBJ1-4	TRBV28	.	14	.	CASSFGRDFPKLFF	TGTGCCAGCAGTTTTGGCAGGGACTTTCCGAAACTGTTTTTT
TRBJ2-5	TRBV30	.	11	many	CAWILGGTQYF	TGTGCCTGGATTCTGGGGGGGACCCAGTACTTC
TRBJ2-1	TRBV6-2/TRBV6-3	TRBD2	11	.	CASWAGGPSFF	TGTGCCAGCTGGGCGGGAGGCCCGTCGTTCTTC
TRBJ2-7	TRBV20-1	TRBD1	13	many	CSAAGTDQYEQYF	TGCAGTGCTGCCGGGACAGACCAATACGAGCAGTACTTC
TRBJ2-3	TRBV7-2	.	12	once	CASGLFVDTQYF	TGTGCCAGCGGCTTATTCGTGGATACGCAGTATTTT
TRBJ2-3	TRBV28	TRBD1	16	many	CASRGDRELSTDTQYF	TGTGCCTCCCGAGGTGACAGGGAACTTAGCACAGATACGCAGTATTTT